Listed below are T cell receptor beta chains from one sample, sequenced in a study of CD8 T cells in Susac syndrome. In TCRdb, the immunoSEQ multiplex PCR reads were re-called with MiXCR into one record per CDR3 protein. The sample yields roughly 80,000 distinct CDR3 sequences, 75% to 95% seen once. The source material was CD8+ T cells from PBMCs. Every receptor here comes from a human donor with multiple sclerosis. CDR3s include the opening cysteine and the closing phenylalanine or tryptophan. The D gene is left open where the match is weak. Only part of the rows carry a size: once, few, many, or a class if the clone is expanded.

D: .
length: 16
size: .
V: TRBV6-6
J: TRBJ1-1
CDR3: CASSYVVRTMNTEAFF
DNA: TGTGCCAGCAGTTACGTCGTGAGGACCATGAACACTGAAGCTTTCTTT

D: .
length: 12
size: .
V: TRBV6-1
J: TRBJ1-1
CDR3: CASSEWNTEAFF
DNA: TGTGCCAGCAGTGAATGGAACACTGAAGCTTTCTTT

D: .
length: 17
size: .
V: TRBV7-6
J: TRBJ2-5
CDR3: CASSPQGLSSVQETQYF
DNA: TGTGCCAGCAGCCCGCAAGGACTCTCATCCGTCCAAGAGACCCAGTACTTC

D: .
length: 13
size: .
V: TRBV12-5
J: TRBJ2-3
CDR3: CASGLVPGGTQYF
DNA: TGTGCTAGTGGTTTGGTACCCGGGGGAACGCAGTATTTT

D: TRBD2
length: 17
size: .
V: TRBV20-1
J: TRBJ2-7
CDR3: CSARDLGAGGSQYEQYF
DNA: TGCAGTGCTAGAGATTTAGGGGCGGGAGGCTCCCAGTACGAGCAGTACTTC

D: .
length: 16
size: .
V: TRBV5-1
J: TRBJ2-3
CDR3: CASSFTGLTSTDTQYF
DNA: TGCGCCAGCAGCTTCACCGGACTCACTAGCACAGATACGCAGTATTTT

D: .
length: 16
size: .
V: TRBV3-1
J: TRBJ2-4
CDR3: CASSQEQASAKNIQYF
DNA: TGTGCCAGCAGCCAAGAACAAGCTTCAGCCAAAAACATTCAGTACTTC

D: .
length: 11
size: .
V: TRBV5-4
J: TRBJ2-7
CDR3: CASTSGNEQYF
DNA: TGTGCCAGCACCTCTGGGAACGAGCAGTACTTC

D: .
length: 14
size: few
V: TRBV11-2
J: TRBJ2-5
CDR3: CASSLGQLQETQYF
DNA: TGTGCCAGCAGCTTAGGACAGCTTCAAGAGACCCAGTACTTC

D: .
length: 15
size: once
V: TRBV29-1
J: TRBJ1-1
CDR3: CSVKGQGNPNTEAFF
DNA: TGCAGCGTTAAAGGGCAGGGGAACCCGAACACTGAAGCTTTCTTT

D: .
length: 15
size: .
V: TRBV9
J: TRBJ2-3
CDR3: CASSPEWRLTDTQYF
DNA: TGTGCCAGCAGCCCAGAGTGGAGGCTCACAGATACGCAGTATTTT

D: .
length: 13
size: .
V: TRBV28
J: TRBJ2-2
CDR3: CASSPRDAGELFF
DNA: TGTGCCAGCAGTCCCCGGGACGCCGGGGAGCTGTTTTTT

D: TRBD1
length: 15
size: .
V: TRBV30
J: TRBJ1-1
CDR3: CAWSITGALNTEAFF
DNA: TGTGCCTGGAGCATAACAGGGGCGTTGAACACTGAAGCTTTCTTT

D: .
length: 16
size: .
V: TRBV5-1
J: TRBJ2-3
CDR3: CASSYLGGVGADTQYF
DNA: TGCGCCAGCAGCTACCTTGGAGGGGTAGGGGCAGATACGCAGTATTTT

D: .
length: 14
size: .
V: TRBV15
J: TRBJ1-1
CDR3: CATSRPDGFTEAFF
DNA: TGTGCCACCAGCAGGCCAGATGGGTTCACTGAAGCTTTCTTT

D: TRBD2
length: 14
size: .
V: TRBV7-6
J: TRBJ2-1
CDR3: CASSLGGTNYEQFF
DNA: TGTGCCAGCAGCTTAGGCGGGACTAATTATGAGCAGTTCTTC

D: .
length: 13
size: .
V: TRBV27
J: TRBJ1-1
CDR3: CASSGQTNTEAFF
DNA: TGTGCCAGCAGTGGGCAGACTAACACTGAAGCTTTCTTT

D: .
length: 14
size: .
V: TRBV30
J: TRBJ2-3
CDR3: CAWSVHAGGDTQYF
DNA: TGTGCCTGGAGTGTACATGCGGGCGGGGATACGCAGTATTTT

D: TRBD1
length: 20
size: .
V: TRBV2
J: TRBJ2-2
CDR3: CASSTNLGDRGTPNTGELFF
DNA: TGTGCCAGCAGCACAAACCTAGGGGACAGGGGTACCCCGAACACCGGGGAGCTGTTTTTT

D: .
length: 12
size: .
V: TRBV11-2
J: TRBJ2-1
CDR3: CASSFQNNEQFF
DNA: TGTGCCAGCAGCTTCCAAAACAATGAGCAGTTCTTC

D: .
length: 15
size: .
V: TRBV9
J: TRBJ2-2
CDR3: CASSGQPPRAGELFF
DNA: TGTGCCAGCAGCGGACAGCCTCCTCGGGCCGGGGAGCTGTTTTTT

D: TRBD2
length: 14
size: .
V: TRBV9
J: TRBJ2-7
CDR3: CASSQGTSGDEQYF
DNA: TGTGCCAGCAGCCAGGGGACTAGCGGGGACGAGCAGTACTTC

D: .
length: 13
size: .
V: TRBV20-1
J: TRBJ2-7
CDR3: CSAGHRSSYEQYF
DNA: TGCAGTGCTGGACACAGGAGCTCCTACGAGCAGTACTTC

D: .
length: 11
size: .
V: TRBV15
J: TRBJ1-1
CDR3: CATTGGTEAFF
DNA: TGTGCCACCACTGGCGGGACTGAAGCTTTCTTT

D: .
length: 15
size: .
V: TRBV19
J: TRBJ2-6
CDR3: CASSISAAGANVLTF
DNA: TGTGCCAGTAGTATATCAGCAGCTGGGGCCAACGTCCTGACTTTC

D: TRBD1
length: 15
size: .
V: TRBV10-3
J: TRBJ2-2
CDR3: CAVELTGSNTGELFF
DNA: TGTGCCGTCGAACTGACAGGGTCGAACACCGGGGAGCTGTTTTTT

D: .
length: 13
size: once
V: TRBV7-6
J: TRBJ2-1
CDR3: CASSKTENNEQFF
DNA: TGTGCCAGCAGCAAGACAGAGAACAATGAGCAGTTCTTC

D: .
length: 14
size: few
V: TRBV5-4
J: TRBJ2-7
CDR3: CASSLGGGTYEQYF
DNA: TGTGCCAGCAGCTTGGGTGGGGGGACCTACGAGCAGTACTTC

D: TRBD1
length: 16
size: .
V: TRBV20-1
J: TRBJ1-1
CDR3: CSAPIPGQGLNTEAFF
DNA: TGCAGTGCTCCGATACCGGGACAGGGCTTGAACACTGAAGCTTTCTTT

D: TRBD1
length: 19
size: once
V: TRBV7-6
J: TRBJ1-3
CDR3: CASSLEGELQTGGGNTIYF
DNA: TGTGCCAGCAGCTTAGAGGGGGAACTTCAGACAGGGGGCGGAAACACCATATATTTT

D: .
length: 14
size: .
V: TRBV4-3
J: TRBJ1-1
CDR3: CASSQTGLNTEAFF
DNA: TGCGCCAGCAGCCAAACAGGGTTGAACACTGAAGCTTTCTTT

D: TRBD2
length: 14
size: .
V: TRBV5-1
J: TRBJ2-7
CDR3: CASSPGLALGEQYF
DNA: TGCGCCAGCAGCCCTGGACTAGCTCTAGGCGAGCAGTACTTC

D: .
length: 16
size: .
V: TRBV7-3
J: TRBJ2-1
CDR3: CASSLGGQIRYNEQFF
DNA: TGTGCCAGCAGCTTAGGGGGTCAGATCCGGTACAATGAGCAGTTCTTC

D: .
length: 15
size: .
V: TRBV5-1
J: TRBJ1-3
CDR3: CASSLGRGSGNTIYF
DNA: TGCGCCAGCAGCTTGGGCCGGGGGTCCGGAAACACCATATATTTT

D: .
length: 12
size: .
V: TRBV6-2/TRBV6-3
J: TRBJ2-7
CDR3: CASSYRGDEQYF
DNA: TGTGCCAGCAGTTACAGGGGTGACGAGCAGTACTTC

D: .
length: 13
size: .
V: TRBV28
J: TRBJ2-2
CDR3: CASSLSNTGELFF
DNA: TGTGCCAGCAGTTTGAGTAACACCGGGGAGCTGTTTTTT

D: .
length: 21
size: .
V: TRBV6-1
J: TRBJ2-3
CDR3: CASSQISLGGLDILGTDTQYF
DNA: TGTGCCAGCAGCCAAATAAGCTTGGGGGGGCTAGATATCTTAGGCACAGATACGCAGTATTTT

D: TRBD2
length: 13
size: .
V: TRBV2
J: TRBJ2-7
CDR3: CASSPRTSREQYF
DNA: TGTGCCAGCAGTCCGCGGACTAGTCGGGAGCAGTACTTC

D: TRBD2
length: 15
size: .
V: TRBV3-1
J: TRBJ2-1
CDR3: CASSQEVLAYNEQFF
DNA: TGTGCCAGCAGCCAAGAGGTACTAGCGTACAATGAGCAGTTCTTC

D: .
length: 17
size: .
V: TRBV5-1
J: TRBJ2-3
CDR3: CASSCRAPTKGTDTQYF
DNA: TGCGCCAGCAGCTGCCGGGCCCCAACTAAGGGCACAGATACGCAGTATTTT

D: .
length: 17
size: once
V: TRBV20-1
J: TRBJ1-1
CDR3: CSARDRGSSYLNTEAFF
DNA: TGCAGTGCTAGAGATCGGGGCAGCAGCTATTTGAACACTGAAGCTTTCTTT

D: .
length: 13
size: .
V: TRBV25-1
J: TRBJ2-7
CDR3: CASSEVGGEEQYF
DNA: TGTGCCAGCAGTGAGGTAGGAGGGGAGGAGCAGTACTTC

D: .
length: 14
size: .
V: TRBV15
J: TRBJ2-5
CDR3: CATKLSGLQETQYF
DNA: TGTGCCACCAAGTTAAGTGGACTGCAAGAGACCCAGTACTTC

D: .
length: 15
size: .
V: TRBV6-6
J: TRBJ2-5
CDR3: CASGGGTAYQETQYF
DNA: TGTGCCAGCGGTGGCGGGACAGCTTACCAAGAGACCCAGTACTTC

D: .
length: 13
size: few
V: TRBV27
J: TRBJ1-2
CDR3: CASSLTANYGYTF
DNA: TGTGCCAGCAGTTTAACTGCGAACTATGGCTACACCTTC

D: TRBD2
length: 18
size: .
V: TRBV27
J: TRBJ2-5
CDR3: CASSPGGGRLAGYETQYF
DNA: TGTGCCAGCAGTCCAGGGGGGGGGAGACTAGCGGGATACGAGACCCAGTACTTC

D: .
length: 16
size: .
V: TRBV9
J: TRBJ1-3
CDR3: CASSVGRGSSGNTIYF
DNA: TGTGCCAGCAGCGTAGGGCGGGGTTCCTCTGGAAACACCATATATTTT

D: TRBD2
length: 14
size: once
V: TRBV20-1
J: TRBJ2-1
CDR3: CSAGPSGLYNEQFF
DNA: TGCAGTGCTGGACCTAGCGGGCTCTACAATGAGCAGTTCTTC

D: .
length: 13
size: .
V: TRBV28
J: TRBJ1-3
CDR3: CASSHRQGNTIYF
DNA: TGTGCCAGCAGTCATAGACAGGGAAACACCATATATTTT

D: .
length: 14
size: .
V: TRBV2
J: TRBJ2-1
CDR3: CASPQASAYNEQFF
DNA: TGTGCCAGCCCGCAGGCAAGCGCATACAATGAGCAGTTCTTC

D: TRBD2
length: 12
size: .
V: TRBV12-3/TRBV12-4
J: TRBJ2-1
CDR3: CASRLAGGWQFF
DNA: TGTGCCAGTCGACTAGCGGGAGGATGGCAGTTCTTC

D: TRBD1
length: 19
size: .
V: TRBV6-1
J: TRBJ2-6
CDR3: CASSGPTGTGYSGANVLTF
DNA: TGTGCCAGCAGTGGGCCGACCGGGACAGGCTACTCTGGGGCCAACGTCCTGACTTTC

D: .
length: 13
size: .
V: TRBV5-6
J: TRBJ2-7
CDR3: CASSLRVTYEQYF
DNA: TGTGCCAGCAGCTTGCGGGTGACCTACGAGCAGTACTTC

D: TRBD1
length: 18
size: .
V: TRBV6-1
J: TRBJ2-6
CDR3: CASSPGGFDPSGANVLTF
DNA: TGTGCCAGCAGTCCAGGGGGCTTTGATCCCTCTGGGGCCAACGTCCTGACTTTC

D: .
length: 13
size: .
V: TRBV6-2/TRBV6-3
J: TRBJ1-2
CDR3: CASTETGDYGYTF
DNA: TGTGCCAGCACTGAGACAGGAGACTATGGCTACACCTTC